The clone carrying this T cell receptor (beta chain) came up many times. Its antigen is not known. The read ends 3 residues before the CDR3 terminus; that terminus is restored from the germline J gene. The sample originates from a study of T cell clonality in common variable immunodeficiency. Findings of the study overall: TCRbeta clonality was increased in CVID versus healthy controls.

Clones were sequenced by immunoSEQ multiplex PCR, and TCRdb holds only the in-frame ones, with some missing. This repertoire holds about 60,000 clones, and none appear only once. Caucasian heritage predominated among both patients and controls. Germline V gene lookup returns CDR1 MNHEY and CDR2 SVGEGT. The CDR3 loop spans 15 amino acids. After removal of 6 bases from V and 4 bases from J, the junction contained 7 bases not matched to a gene. The sequenced sample was peripheral blood mononuclear cells. This chain uses TRBV6-2 or TRBV6-3 with TRBJ2-3, with 10 bases identical to TRBD2. The TCR comes from a person between 18 and 75 years old in good health. Incomplete CDR3 DNA: TGTGCCAGCAGCCTTCTAGCGGGAGTTGCAGATACG. Residues: CASSLLAGVADT. The whole CDR3 protein is CASSLLAGVADTQYF.